The 29 T cell receptor beta chains below come from one sample, sequenced in a study of cytomegalovirus exposure and HLA in healthy donors (dated by TCRdb to about 2017). Library prep was done by the immunoSEQ multiplex PCR assay. The multiplex PCR relied on a mix of 60 forward primers for TCR Vbeta segments and 13 reverse primers for TCR Jbeta segments. Entries here come from immuneACCESS through TCRdb and include only in-frame sequences with V and J called. Some clones fail to appear in such tables; in the studies checked, an unresolved V gene covers under half of the shortfall, and the cause of the remainder is unknown. In all, the sample holds more than 250,000 clones, and roughly 90% of those were seen once. More than 2% of the sample goes to the ten largest clones. The sequenced material came from PBMCs. These receptors all stem from a woman under 30 in good health and CMV-seronegative.

This clone was observed a few times. The CDR3 region has the DNA TGTGCCTGGACCCCCGGGACAGGGCACTACGAGCAGTACTTC. Amino acids: CAWTPGTGHYEQYF. The chain couples TRBV30 to TRBJ2-7; 9 bases are shared with TRBD1. This CDR3 has 14 residues. Looked up from germline, CDR1 is GTSNPN and CDR2 is SVGIG (reference sequence). With 4 bases clipped from V and 3 bases from J, the junction kept 7 bases outside the gene matches.

The V and J genes are TRBV5-4 and TRBJ1-6, with TRBD1 as a possible D gene (5 bases). Trimming stripped 4 bases from V and 7 bases from J, with 12 bases between. The V gene's germline CDR1 is SGHNT and CDR2 YYREEE (reference sequence). This CDR3 region has 14 residues. CDR3 residues: CASSHRQGNSPLHF. The CDR3 region has the DNA TGTGCCAGCAGCCACCGTCAGGGAAATTCACCCCTCCACTTT.

V usage is TRBV9 and J usage is TRBJ2-2; 8 positions agree with TRBD2. Germline CDR1 and CDR2: SGDLS and YYNGEE. This CDR3 is 16 amino acids long. V shed 3 bases and J 3 bases; nucleotides not matched to a gene: 7. The DNA of the CDR3 is TGTGCCAGCAGCGGGGACGGGGGGGCGTACACCGGGGAGCTGTTTTTT. This gives the protein CASSGDGGAYTGELFF. The full variable domain, completed using reference TRBV9 and TRBJ2-2, is DSGVTQTPKHLITATGQRVTLRCSPRSGDLSVYWYQQSLDQGLQFLIQYYNGEERAKGNILERFSAQQFPDLHSELNLSSLELGDSALYFCASSGDGGAYTGELFFGEGSRLTVL.

This chain links TRBV6-5 with TRBJ1-3; TRBD1 agrees at 8 bases. Germline V lookup: CDR1 MNHEY, CDR2 SVGAGI. J was trimmed by 9 bases and V by 1 base; bases with no gene match: 11. This CDR3 is 16 amino acids long. Here the CDR3 reads CASSYFGTGGFSTIYF. Here the CDR3 DNA reads TGTGCCAGCAGTTACTTTGGGACAGGAGGATTTAGCACCATATATTTT.

The chain carries TRBV5-1 and TRBJ1-1; D is unresolved. V was shortened by 0 bases and J by 6 bases, with 12 bases between the two germline ends. CDR1 is SGHRS and CDR2 is YFSETQ in the germline V gene. This CDR3 comprises 14 residues. The CDR3: CASSLAAEIAEAFF. In nucleotides, the CDR3 is TGCGCCAGCAGCTTGGCCGCCGAGATCGCTGAAGCTTTCTTT.

This clone has only a few counts. This chain uses TRBV9 with TRBJ1-6; 10 bases are a match to TRBD1. The J segment lost 9 bases and the V segment lost 0 bases, leaving 6 bases of the junction unmatched. The CDR3 is made up of 16 amino acids. CDR1 is SGDLS, CDR2 YYNGEE, per germline. The CDR3 DNA reads as TGTGCCAGCAGCGTAGATCCCGACAGGGGGCTTTCACCCCTCCACTTT. Translating it yields CASSVDPDRGLSPLHF.

A remark on this clone: An end of the junction differs from the germline gene, which may be a read error. The DNA of the CDR3 is TGTGCCGGCAGCCGACAGGGCCTCACAGATACGCAGTATTTT. Its protein is CAGSRQGLTDTQYF. The gene calls are TRBV6-4 and TRBJ2-3, with 7 bases identical to TRBD1. The CDR3 is 14 amino acids. Germline CDR1 reads MRHNA; CDR2 reads SNTAGT.

The J gene is TRBJ2-7, the V gene TRBV19, with D possibly matching TRBD2 (6 bases). With 7 bases removed from V and 13 bases from J, the gap between germline ends came to 20 bases. Germline CDR1 LNHDA, CDR2 SQIVND (reference sequence). The CDR3 loop spans 12 amino acids. The CDR3 here is CASIPKEGWEYF. CDR3 sequence (DNA): TGTGCCAGTATCCCCAAGGAGGGGTGGGAATACTTC.

CDR3 residues: CASSQDLNTEAFF. Written as DNA, the CDR3 is TGTGCCAGCAGCCAAGACCTCAACACTGAAGCTTTCTTT. The chain uses TRBV14 and TRBJ1-1; D is undetermined. The CDR3 covers 13 residues. Germline V gives CDR1 SGHDN, CDR2 FVKESK. Trimming pared 0 bases from V and 2 bases from J, leaving 4 bases between. The full variable domain, its missing parts supplied by reference TRBV14 and TRBJ1-1, is EAGVTQFPSHSVIEKGQTVTLRCDPISGHDNLYWYRRVMGKEIKFLLHFVKESKQDESGMPNNRFLAERTGGTYSTLKVQPAELEDSGVYFCASSQDLNTEAFFGQGTRLTVV.

This clone was observed once. The chain employs TRBV4-2 and TRBJ2-7, with TRBD2 matching over 7 bases. CDR3 size: 15 residues. Germline lookup yields CDR1 LGHNA and CDR2 YNFKEQ. Germline trimming cut 2 bases from V and 4 bases from J; bases unmatched to any gene: 8. CDR3 sequence: CASSQWEGLSYEQYF. In DNA form, the CDR3 reads TGTGCCAGCAGCCAATGGGAGGGCCTTTCGTACGAGCAGTACTTC.

The chain recombines TRBV11-3 with TRBJ2-7; 8 bases are a match to TRBD1. CDR3 length: 13 residues. Per the germline V gene, CDR1 is SGHNT and CDR2 is YENEEA. The J segment lost 3 bases and the V segment lost 2 bases, leaving 0 bases of the junction unmatched. The CDR3 nucleotides read TGTGCCAGCAGCTTAACAGGGGGCTACGAGCAGTACTTC. Protein product: CASSLTGGYEQYF. The full variable domain, with the rest looked up from reference TRBV11-3 and TRBJ2-7, is EAGVVQSPRYKIIEKKQPVAFWCNPISGHNTLYWYLQNLGQGPELLIRYENEEAVDDSQLPKDRFSAERLKGVDSTLKIQPAELGDSAVYLCASSLTGGYEQYFGPGTRLTVT.

This clone appeared a single time. This chain links TRBV13 with TRBJ1-1; 8 bases map to TRBD1. This CDR3 contains 18 residues. Germline V lookup: CDR1 PRHDT, CDR2 FYEKMQ (reference sequence). V lost 3 bases, J lost 1 base, and 13 bases stayed unmatched. CDR3: CASSFRQGNTYQNTEAFF. As DNA, the CDR3 is TGTGCCAGCAGCTTTAGACAGGGGAATACGTACCAGAACACTGAAGCTTTCTTT.

The chain couples TRBV14 to TRBJ2-7; maybe TRBD2 (5 bases). CDR1 and CDR2 from the germline V gene are SGHDN and FVKESK. V was shortened by 0 bases and J by 8 bases, with 11 bases between the two germline ends. CDR3 length equals 13 residues. For the CDR3, the DNA is TGTGCCAGCAGCCAAGATACTAGATTAAAGCAGTACTTC. Translating it yields CASSQDTRLKQYF. Complete variable domain (other parts from reference TRBV14 and TRBJ2-7): EAGVTQFPSHSVIEKGQTVTLRCDPISGHDNLYWYRRVMGKEIKFLLHFVKESKQDESGMPNNRFLAERTGGTYSTLKVQPAELEDSGVYFCASSQDTRLKQYFGPGTRLTVT.

This clone appeared a single time. The V call is TRBV5-4, the J call TRBJ2-5; the match to TRBD2 covers 9 bases. The germline gives CDR1 SGHNT, CDR2 YYREEE (reference sequence). The CDR3 spans 17 residues. After removal of 4 bases from V and 5 bases from J, the junction contained 15 bases not matched to a gene. The CDR3 here is CASSGGGSGRGVETQYF. In DNA, the CDR3 is TGTGCCAGCAGCGGGGGGGGTAGCGGGAGAGGTGTGGAGACCCAGTACTTC.

This sequence joins TRBV7-3 and TRBJ1-1; TRBD1 aligns across 7 bases. Germline trimming cut 1 base from V and 1 base from J; bases unmatched to any gene: 3. Germline V gene data show CDR1 as SGHTA and CDR2 as FQGTGA. The CDR3 loop spans 15 amino acids. CDR3 loop: CASSLNQGGNTEAFF. CDR3 coding DNA: TGTGCCAGCAGCTTAAATCAGGGGGGGAACACTGAAGCTTTCTTT.

In this sample, this clone turned up once. This sequence joins TRBV10-3 and TRBJ1-1, with D possibly matching TRBD1 (5 bases). Germline lookup yields CDR1 ENHRY and CDR2 SYGVKD. The CDR3 contains 13 residues. V lost 0 bases, J lost 6 bases, and 8 bases lay in between. CDR3 loop: CAISESTGPEAFF. In nucleotides, the CDR3 is TGTGCCATCAGTGAGTCTACAGGACCTGAAGCTTTCTTT.

This clone has a single count. The gene calls are TRBV4-1 and TRBJ2-5; a weak D match, TRBD2 (5 bases). The end of the DNA aligns better with TRBJ2-7, so the J call may be wrong. CDR3 length equals 15 residues. Germline CDR1 and CDR2: MGHRA and YSYEKL. The CDR3 bases are TGCGCCAGCAGCCTCGACACCGAGGGTTACTACGAGCAGTACTTC. Translated, it gives CASSLDTEGYYEQYF.

CDR3 nucleotides: TGTGCCAGCAGCGCTAGCGGGGGGACAGGCGAGCAGTACTTC. Translation gives CASSASGGTGEQYF. The genes are TRBV9 and TRBJ2-7; 11 nucleotides align to TRBD2. Trimming removed 3 bases from V and 6 bases from J; junction bases left unmatched: 5. This CDR3 has 14 residues. CDR1 is SGDLS and CDR2 is YYNGEE in the germline V gene.

V gene TRBV19 combines with J gene TRBJ1-2, with 8 bases lining up with TRBD1. The germline V gene has CDR1 LNHDA and CDR2 SQIVND (reference sequence). With V trimmed by 3 bases and J by 2 bases, 8 bases remained unmatched. The CDR3 covers 16 residues. CDR3 residues: CASSMNDRGINYGYTF. DNA of the CDR3: TGTGCCAGTAGTATGAACGACAGGGGAATCAACTATGGCTACACCTTC.

This clone was observed a few times. The chain combines TRBV11-1 with TRBJ1-1, with D unresolved. The V end was cut by 5 bases, the J end by 5 bases, with 9 bases between. From germline, CDR1 is SGHAT and CDR2 FQDESV (reference sequence). CDR3 length: 12 residues. CDR3 nucleotides: TGTGCCAGCAGCCAATCTAGTACTGAAGCTTTCTTT. Translation gives CASSQSSTEAFF.

CDR3 loop: CASSYSTDRGNTEAFF. DNA of the CDR3: TGTGCCAGCAGTTACTCCACGGACAGGGGGAACACTGAAGCTTTCTTT. The chain employs TRBV6-5 and TRBJ1-1, with 9 nucleotides matching TRBD1. The germline V gene encodes CDR1 MNHEY and CDR2 SVGAGI. The length of the CDR3 is 16 residues. V shed 0 bases and J 1 base; nucleotides not matched to a gene: 3.

The chain has TRBV9 and TRBJ2-1; TRBD2 aligns across 9 bases. CDR3 length: 16 amino acids. Germline lookup yields CDR1 SGDLS and CDR2 YYNGEE. The trim removed 4 bases at V and 8 bases at J, leaving 13 bases unmatched. This CDR3 is CASSNLPGRGGDEQFF. CDR3 in DNA: TGTGCCAGCAGCAACCTCCCGGGGCGGGGGGGCGATGAGCAGTTCTTC. Full variable domain (outside the CDR3, taken from reference TRBV9 and TRBJ2-1): DSGVTQTPKHLITATGQRVTLRCSPRSGDLSVYWYQQSLDQGLQFLIQYYNGEERAKGNILERFSAQQFPDLHSELNLSSLELGDSALYFCASSNLPGRGGDEQFFGPGTRLTVL.

Comments on this clone: Other DNA sequences in the sample encode the same CDR3. The V call is TRBV5-6, the J call TRBJ2-7, with D unresolved. The CDR3 length is 14 residues. Germline V CDR1 and CDR2: SGHDT, YYEEEE. Trimming took 0 bases from V and 1 from J, leaving 8 bases between them. In DNA, the CDR3 is TGTGCCAGCAGCTTGGTGCCCGGGTCCTACGAGCAGTACTTC. Protein: CASSLVPGSYEQYF.

This clone was recorded only once. The rearrangement uses TRBV27 and TRBJ2-2; D gene uncertain. Germline V gene data show CDR1 as MNHEY and CDR2 as SMNVEV (reference sequence). The CDR3 totals 16 residues. V was clipped by 3 bases and J by 6 bases, with 17 bases between them. The CDR3 reads CASSLVAQPSAGELFF. CDR3 in DNA: TGTGCCAGCAGTTTGGTAGCCCAGCCTTCTGCCGGGGAGCTGTTTTTT.

The chain links TRBV5-1 to TRBJ2-7; 9 bases fit TRBD2. The ends lost 0 bases at V and 2 bases at J; junction bases unmatched: 3. The CDR3 has 15 amino acids. In germline, CDR1 is SGHRS, CDR2 YFSETQ. CDR3 protein: CASSLVVAGAYEQYF. The CDR3 DNA sequence: TGCGCCAGCAGCTTGGTAGTAGCGGGGGCCTACGAGCAGTACTTC.

This clone was recorded once. The rearrangement links TRBV27 to TRBJ2-7; D might be TRBD1 (5 bases). CDR3 length equals 14 residues. V was clipped by 9 bases and J by 3 bases, with 18 bases between them. CDR1 and CDR2 (germline): MNHEY, SMNVEV (reference sequence). CDR3 sequence reads: CASRGWGPVYEQYF. In nucleotides, the CDR3 is TGTGCCAGTAGGGGCTGGGGTCCGGTCTACGAGCAGTACTTC.

The V and J genes are TRBV27 and TRBJ1-2; TRBD1 agrees at 8 bases. The CDR3 is 14 residues long. With V trimmed by 4 bases and J by 1 base, 2 bases remained unmatched. Germline V gives CDR1 MNHEY, CDR2 SMNVEV (reference sequence). CDR3 sequence reads: CASSSTGGNYGYTF. The CDR3 coding sequence is TGTGCCAGCAGTTCAACAGGGGGTAACTATGGCTACACCTTC.

The genes are TRBV15 and TRBJ2-7; D possibly corresponds to TRBD1 (6 bases). Trimming stripped 0 bases from V and 2 bases from J, with 11 bases between. Germline V gene lookup returns CDR1 LNHNV and CDR2 YYDKDF (reference sequence). The CDR3 length is 15 residues. In nucleotides, the CDR3 is TGTGCCACCAGCAGAGAACAGGGCGTTGCCTACGAGCAGTACTTC. Its protein is CATSREQGVAYEQYF.

The chain carries TRBV4-2 and TRBJ1-5; TRBD1 is a possible D gene (6 bases). The V and J ends lost 5 bases and 3 bases respectively, with 14 bases between them. Germline V gene lookup returns CDR1 LGHNA and CDR2 YNFKEQ. The CDR3 totals 15 residues. This CDR3 is CASSDRRSHNQPQHF. DNA for the CDR3: TGTGCCAGCAGCGACAGGCGTTCGCACAATCAGCCCCAGCATTTT.